This T cell receptor (beta chain) was observed in a study of T cell clonotyping in hematopoietic cell transplantation. Overall study context: Recipients' pretransplant samples followed cytoreduction.

Whole-study findings and limits: Graft donor and pretransplant recipient Inverse Simpson Index values predicted broader posttransplant TCR diversity. No sorting was done, leaving CD4 and CD8 contributions mixed.

Remarks on this clone: The antigen is unknown.

TCRdb's table, derived via immunoSEQ multiplex PCR, lists solely in-frame clones and lacks some. The sample yields some 49,000 clones, 85% to 90% seen once. Regarding time point: recipient sample about 28 days before transplant, after cytoreduction. V was clipped by 6 bases and J by 2 bases; unmatched bases: 9. From germline, CDR1 is SNHLY and CDR2 FYNNEI. The CDR3 is 15 amino acids. This clonotype was obtained from a man aged 60-69 years with biphenotypic leukemia. Some clones in this sample may be carry-over from other donors' samples. Specimen: peripheral blood mononuclear cells, collected before stem cell transplant. This chain joins TRBV2 and TRBJ1-2, with 7 bases aligning to TRBD1. CDR3 region: CASRRDREGNYGYTF. In DNA form, the CDR3 reads TGTGCCAGCAGGCGGGACAGAGAGGGGAACTATGGCTACACCTTC. Looking up the rest from reference TRBV2 and TRBJ1-2 gives the full variable domain: EPEVTQTPSHQVTQMGQEVILRCVPISNHLYFYWYRQILGQKVEFLVSFYNNEISEKSEIFDDQFSVERPDGSNFTLKIRSTKLEDSAMYFCASRRDREGNYGYTFGSGTRLTVV.